This T cell receptor beta chain was identified during a study of regulatory T cells in long-lasting Graves disease. Germline values: CDR1 KGHDR, CDR2 SFDVKD. V lost 8 bases and J lost 4; bases outside the gene matches: 14. CDR3 length: 16 residues. Time point given: newly diagnosed GD, antithyroid drugs for less than 3 months. Scientists built the TCR library using RNA that was extracted from PBMCs. Graves' disease diagnoses used American Thyroid Association guidelines. The study's findings and limits: More public clonotypes were shared by persistent patients (around 2,600) than by new patients (about 1,000). Examination was confined to peripheral blood, excluding thyroid tissue. Persistent Graves' patients showed less TCR diversity than newly diagnosed patients showed.

A remark on this clonotype: Its antigen is unidentified.

Relying on iRepertoire HTBI primers and Arm-PCR of CDR3 regions, the team built TCR beta libraries. TCRdb fed the multiplex PCR reads into MiXCR, producing one record per CDR3 protein. This table has over 300,000 distinct CDR3 sequences, roughly a sixth appearing once. The sequencing used peripheral blood mononuclear cells (PBMCs), collected at new diagnosis, from a patient treated with antithyroid drugs. The gene calls are TRBV24-1 and TRBJ2-5, with 8 bases aligning to TRBD2. This TCR came from a female donor with Graves disease. The CDR3 is CATKAGTSGSGETQYF. CDR3 DNA: TGTGCCACCAAGGCAGGGACAAGCGGGAGTGGAGAGACCCAGTACTTC.